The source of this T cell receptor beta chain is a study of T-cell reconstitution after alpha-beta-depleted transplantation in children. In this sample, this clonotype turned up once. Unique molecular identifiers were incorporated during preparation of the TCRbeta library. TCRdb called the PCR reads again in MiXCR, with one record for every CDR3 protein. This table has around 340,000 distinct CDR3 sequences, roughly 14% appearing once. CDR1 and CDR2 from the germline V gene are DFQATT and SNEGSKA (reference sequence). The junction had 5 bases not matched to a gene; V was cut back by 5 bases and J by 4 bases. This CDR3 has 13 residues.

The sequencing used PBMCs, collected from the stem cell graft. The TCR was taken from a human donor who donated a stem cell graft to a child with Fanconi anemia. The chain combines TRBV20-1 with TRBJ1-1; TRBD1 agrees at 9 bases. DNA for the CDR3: TGCAGTGCTGTACAGGGGGCGGTCACTGAAGCTTTCTTT. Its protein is CSAVQGAVTEAFF.